The rows below give T cell receptor beta chains drawn from one sample of a study of OX40 agonist ivuxolimab in advanced cancers. TCRdb's table, derived via immunoSEQ multiplex PCR, lists solely in-frame clones and lacks some. The sample lists 45,000 to 50,000 clones, roughly 89% seen once, with about 14% in the top ten. Source: CD4+ or CD8+ T cells sorted from blood, taken in a trial of the OX40 agonist ivuxolimab. The receptors derive from an adult with an advanced solid tumor such as melanoma, head and neck, liver or kidney cancer. The CDR3 runs from the conserved cysteine through the conserved F or W. The order of the fields is J gene, clone size, V gene, D gene, CDR3 protein, CDR3 DNA. D genes are given only for firm matches. Rows give clone size only sometimes, using once, few, many, or a class for an expanded clone.

TRBJ2-7 | few | TRBV5-3 | - | CARSLAAGRGGYEQYF | TGTGCCAGAAGCTTGGCTGCCGGACGCGGCGGGTACGAGCAGTACTTC
TRBJ2-7 | - | TRBV7-2 | TRBD2 | CASSAGLAAYEQYF | TGTGCCAGCAGCGCGGGACTAGCGGCCTACGAGCAGTACTTC
TRBJ2-5 | - | TRBV7-3 | - | CASSPGRQETQYF | TGTGCCAGCAGTCCCGGTCGGCAAGAGACCCAGTACTTC
TRBJ1-5 | - | TRBV6-6 | TRBD1 | CASSLGTGVQPQHF | TGTGCCAGCAGTTTAGGGACAGGGGTTCAGCCCCAGCATTTT
TRBJ1-2 | - | TRBV5-6 | TRBD1 | CASSLGTDRTF | TGTGCCAGCAGCCTAGGGACAGATCGCACCTTC
TRBJ2-3 | - | TRBV2 | TRBD2 | CASSTTLSGRTTDTQYF | TGTGCCAGCAGCACCACCCTAAGCGGGAGGACAACAGATACGCAGTATTTT
TRBJ2-7 | many | TRBV10-3 | - | CAISTDRDIAEQYF | TGTGCCATCAGTACCGACAGAGACATAGCCGAGCAGTACTTC
TRBJ1-4 | - | TRBV5-1 | - | CASSLAGTATNEKLFF | TGCGCCAGCAGCTTGGCCGGTACAGCAACTAATGAAAAACTGTTTTTT
TRBJ2-2 | - | TRBV7-9 | - | CASSVGRVTGELFF | TGTGCCAGCAGCGTCGGGAGAGTCACCGGGGAGCTGTTTTTT
TRBJ2-1 | - | TRBV11-2 | TRBD2 | CASNLGLAGPNEQFF | TGTGCCAGCAACCTGGGACTAGCGGGACCCAATGAGCAGTTCTTC
TRBJ2-3 | - | TRBV7-9 | - | CASSLASVSTDTQYF | TGTGCCAGCAGCTTAGCTTCAGTTAGCACAGATACGCAGTATTTT
TRBJ1-2 | - | TRBV5-6 | - | CASSLGAATHYGYTF | TGTGCCAGCAGCTTGGGCGCAGCCACACACTATGGCTACACCTTC
TRBJ2-7 | - | TRBV18 | TRBD1 | CASSPPPGQGAGEQYF | TGTGCCAGCTCACCCCCTCCGGGACAGGGGGCGGGCGAGCAGTACTTC
TRBJ2-1 | once | TRBV7-7 | TRBD2 | CASSLAGSGSEQFF | TGTGCTAGCAGCTTAGCGGGAAGCGGGAGTGAGCAGTTCTTC
TRBJ1-1 | - | TRBV2 | - | CASGEDRKEAFF | TGTGCCAGCGGGGAAGACAGGAAAGAAGCTTTCTTT
TRBJ1-1 | - | TRBV19 | - | CASNRETNTEAFF | TGTGCCAGTAATAGGGAAACCAACACTGAAGCTTTCTTT
TRBJ1-3 | - | TRBV10-3 | - | CAISEDGGPRSTIYF | TGTGCCATCAGTGAGGATGGGGGCCCCAGAAGCACCATATATTTT
TRBJ2-1 | once | TRBV27 | - | CASSLRLARNEQFF | TGTGCCAGCAGTTTAAGGCTGGCCAGGAATGAGCAGTTCTTC
TRBJ2-7 | - | TRBV7-9 | - | CASGAGYEQYF | TGTGCCAGCGGGGCTGGCTACGAGCAGTACTTC
TRBJ1-5 | - | TRBV6-6 | TRBD1 | CASSPTGDDQPQHF | TGTGCCAGCAGCCCAACAGGGGACGATCAGCCCCAGCATTTT
TRBJ2-1 | - | TRBV9 | TRBD2 | CASSVALAGGGSEQFF | TGTGCCAGCAGCGTAGCACTAGCGGGAGGCGGGAGTGAGCAGTTCTTC
TRBJ2-5 | - | TRBV2 | TRBD1 | CASSETGGKETQYF | TGTGCCAGCAGTGAGACAGGGGGCAAAGAGACCCAGTACTTC
TRBJ1-4 | - | TRBV14 | - | CASSQNAGVGEKLFF | TGTGCCAGCAGCCAAAACGCCGGGGTCGGTGAAAAACTGTTTTTT
TRBJ2-2 | - | TRBV7-6 | - | CASSATSGLPSGELFF | TGTGCCAGCAGCGCTACCTCAGGGCTCCCGTCCGGGGAGCTGTTTTTT
TRBJ2-1 | - | TRBV27 | - | CASSPSRTELSSYNEQFF | TGTGCCAGCAGTCCCTCCCGAACGGAGTTGAGCTCCTACAATGAGCAGTTCTTC
TRBJ2-4 | - | TRBV21-1 | - | CASSRPGCGKNIQYF | TGTGCCAGCAGCCGGCCCGGGTGTGGCAAAAACATTCAGTACTTC
TRBJ1-1 | - | TRBV2 | - | CASSEVYEAFF | TGTGCCAGCAGTGAAGTATATGAAGCTTTCTTT
TRBJ2-5 | - | TRBV7-8 | TRBD2 | CASSLELAGVETQYF | TGTGCCAGCAGCTTAGAACTAGCGGGTGTGGAGACCCAGTACTTC